These T cell receptor beta chains were read from a single sample in a study of response to subunit inactivated influenza vaccine. TCRdb reanalysed the RT-PCR reads using MiXCR and keeps one entry per CDR3 protein. The profile shows around 750,000 distinct CDR3 sequences, approximately 22% of them singletons. Sequenced material: PBMCs from blood, taken about 5 days after vaccination. These receptors originate from a man aged 50-60 years who received an inactivated influenza vaccine. Each CDR3 is given with its conserved first and last residue. The D gene is left open where the match is weak. For some rows the clone size is stated as once, few or many, or as a class when expanded; others skip it.

d_gene	abundance	j_gene	v_gene	CDR3aa	CDR3nt
TRBD2	few	TRBJ2-3	TRBV9	CASGASSGRDTDTQYF	TGTGCCAGCGGGGCGTCATCCGGGAGGGACACAGATACGCAGTATTTT
.	few	TRBJ2-1	TRBV20-1	CSALPAAGYNEQFF	TGCAGTGCCCTACCAGCGGCGGGGTACAATGAGCAGTTCTTC
TRBD1	.	TRBJ2-1	TRBV5-1	CASSLGGTGGHNEQFF	TGCGCCAGCAGCTTGGGCGGGACAGGCGGGCACAATGAGCAGTTCTTC
TRBD1	few	TRBJ2-4	TRBV20-1	CSARDRGDSYRLAKNIQYF	TGCAGTGCTAGAGATAGAGGGGACAGTTACCGTCTAGCCAAAAACATTCAGTACTTC
TRBD1	many	TRBJ2-2	TRBV28	CASGQGAGELFF	TGTGCCTCGGGACAGGGGGCCGGGGAGCTGTTTTTT
.	few	TRBJ2-7	TRBV28	CASSLLVFGGEQYF	TGTGCCAGCAGTTTATTGGTGTTTGGCGGTGAGCAGTACTTC
TRBD2	few	TRBJ2-3	TRBV7-6	CASSQRRGSGRGTDTQYF	TGTGCCAGCAGCCAGAGGAGGGGTAGCGGGAGAGGGACAGATACGCAGTATTTT
.	few	TRBJ1-2	TRBV12-3/TRBV12-4	CASSLAEGILVGYTF	TGTGCCAGCAGTTTAGCGGAAGGGATCCTGGTGGGCTACACCTTC
.	few	TRBJ2-3	TRBV6-2/TRBV6-3	CASSYQLRGRTDTQYF	TGTGCCAGCAGTTACCAACTCCGGGGACGCACAGATACGCAGTATTTT
.	.	TRBJ2-7	TRBV6-1	CASSLPGRLARLGNEQYF	TGTGCCAGCAGTCTTCCTGGAAGGCTAGCCAGACTGGGGAACGAGCAGTACTTC
TRBD2	many	TRBJ2-1	TRBV20-1	CSATTSATYNEQFF	TGCAGTGCTACTACTAGCGCGACGTACAATGAGCAGTTCTTC
TRBD1	.	TRBJ2-3	TRBV29-1	CSAGRGLSTDTQYF	TGCAGCGCTGGCAGGGGGCTTAGCACAGATACGCAGTATTTT
TRBD2	.	TRBJ2-7	TRBV6-1	CASSGTSGRSFYEQYF	TGTGCCAGCAGTGGGACTAGCGGGAGGTCTTTCTACGAGCAGTACTTC
TRBD2	few	TRBJ2-3	TRBV20-1	CSARDGAGVISTQYF	TGCAGTGCTAGAGATGGAGCGGGAGTGATAAGTACGCAGTATTTT
TRBD2	.	TRBJ2-1	TRBV11-2	CASSLETGLEYNEQFF	TGTGCCAGCAGCTTAGAAACGGGACTAGAATACAATGAGCAGTTCTTC
.	few	TRBJ2-1	TRBV5-1	CASSLAKAVQFF	TGCGCCAGCAGCTTGGCCAAGGCAGTCCAGTTCTTC
TRBD1	.	TRBJ1-2	TRBV28	CASSSYRDSSNYGYTF	TGTGCCAGCAGTTCATACCGGGACAGCTCTAACTATGGCTACACCTTC
.	.	TRBJ2-7	TRBV18	CASSPGEARYEQYF	TGTGCCAGCTCACCAGGGGAGGCGAGATACGAGCAGTACTTC
.	few	TRBJ2-3	TRBV7-9	CASSLGQVTDTQYF	TGTGCCAGCAGCTTAGGACAGGTCACAGATACGCAGTATTTT
TRBD1	.	TRBJ2-7	TRBV27	CASSLSRQGYEQYF	TGTGCCAGCAGTTTATCACGACAGGGCTACGAGCAGTACTTC
TRBD2	few	TRBJ2-3	TRBV20-1	CSARGLAGQDTQYF	TGCAGTGCCCGGGGACTAGCGGGTCAAGATACGCAGTATTTT
.	few	TRBJ2-3	TRBV7-3	CASSFAPDTRTDTQYF	TGTGCCAGCAGCTTCGCCCCGGACACGCGCACCGATACGCAGTATTTT
.	few	TRBJ2-3	TRBV6-5	CASRTGPDTQYF	TGTGCCAGCAGAACAGGGCCAGATACGCAGTATTTT
.	few	TRBJ2-3	TRBV6-2/TRBV6-3	CASRWGAPDTQYF	TGTGCCAGCAGATGGGGGGCCCCAGATACGCAGTATTTT
.	.	TRBJ2-4	TRBV6-2/TRBV6-3	CASSTDIGSRDIQYF	TGTGCCAGCAGCACCGATATTGGGAGCCGTGACATTCAGTACTTC
.	.	TRBJ2-5	TRBV5-1	CASSLGAGTVSETQYF	TGCGCCAGCAGCTTGGGGGCGGGAACGGTTTCGGAGACCCAGTACTTC
TRBD1	.	TRBJ1-6	TRBV6-5	CASSYSDQGAQPLHF	TGTGCCAGCAGTTACTCGGATCAGGGGGCTCAGCCCCTCCACTTT
.	few	TRBJ1-1	TRBV5-1	CASSLLPKNTEAFF	TGCGCCAGCAGCTTGTTACCGAAGAACACTGAAGCTTTCTTT
.	.	TRBJ2-3	TRBV20-1	CSARPWGPSTDTQYF	TGCAGTGCTAGGCCTTGGGGCCCAAGCACAGATACGCAGTATTTT
.	once	TRBJ1-5	TRBV29-1	CSVSEGTYSNQPQHF	TGCAGCGTGTCTGAAGGGACCTATAGCAATCAGCCCCAGCATTTT
.	few	TRBJ2-7	TRBV21-1	CASSNTTTGPYEQYF	TGTGCCAGCAGCAATACGACAACCGGTCCCTACGAGCAGTACTTC
.	.	TRBJ2-5	TRBV5-1	CASSLQGTEETQYF	TGCGCCAGCAGCTTACAGGGTACGGAAGAGACCCAGTACTTC
.	.	TRBJ1-6	TRBV5-1	CASSLQVEGNSPLHF	TGCGCCAGCAGCTTGCAAGTGGAGGGTAATTCACCCCTCCACTTT
TRBD2	few	TRBJ2-1	TRBV4-2	CASSHRGLAEPSPRNYNEQFF	TGTGCCAGCAGCCATCGGGGACTAGCGGAGCCGAGTCCCCGAAATTACAATGAGCAGTTCTTC
TRBD2	few	TRBJ2-7	TRBV7-2	CASSSRRTSGSYEQYF	TGTGCCAGCAGCTCAAGACGGACTAGCGGGTCCTACGAGCAGTACTTC
TRBD2	.	TRBJ2-1	TRBV11-2	CASSSGVGLAGAAYNEQFF	TGTGCCAGCAGCTCGGGGGTGGGACTAGCGGGAGCCGCCTACAATGAGCAGTTCTTC
.	many	TRBJ1-2	TRBV24-1	CATSDEAYGYTF	TGTGCCACCAGTGATGAAGCATATGGCTACACCTTC
.	few	TRBJ2-3	TRBV20-1	CSARDLNTDTQYF	TGCAGTGCTAGAGATCTAAACACAGATACGCAGTATTTT
.	few	TRBJ2-7	TRBV6-2/TRBV6-3	CASNHNGMGEQYF	TGTGCCAGCAATCACAACGGAATGGGCGAGCAGTACTTC
TRBD2	.	TRBJ2-7	TRBV6-1	CASSRTSGYYEQYF	TGTGCCAGCTCCAGGACTAGCGGATACTACGAGCAGTACTTC
.	.	TRBJ1-6	TRBV5-1	CASNQGSSYNSPLHF	TGCGCCAGCAATCAGGGGAGCTCCTATAATTCACCCCTCCACTTT
TRBD1	.	TRBJ2-7	TRBV20-1	CSAIPLQGAPYEQYF	TGCAGTGCTATCCCTTTACAGGGGGCCCCCTACGAGCAGTACTTC
TRBD1	many	TRBJ2-5	TRBV24-1	CATSDPGTAETQYF	TGTGCCACCAGTGACCCCGGGACAGCAGAGACCCAGTACTTC
.	.	TRBJ2-1	TRBV7-3	CASSLNLARTNEQFF	TGTGCCAGCAGCTTAAACCTAGCGAGGACCAATGAGCAGTTCTTC
TRBD1	few	TRBJ2-1	TRBV24-1	CATSDFLRGNEQFF	TGTGCCACCAGTGATTTCCTCAGGGGGAATGAGCAGTTCTTC
TRBD2	few	TRBJ2-6	TRBV9	CASSPGLAGANVLTF	TGTGCCAGCAGCCCGGGACTAGCTGGGGCCAACGTCCTGACTTTC
TRBD2	.	TRBJ2-1	TRBV13	CASSRTSGSLDEQFF	TGTGCCAGCAGCAGGACTAGCGGATCACTAGATGAGCAGTTCTTC
.	few	TRBJ1-4	TRBV20-1	CSAQNAATNEKLFF	TGCAGTGCTCAAAACGCTGCAACTAATGAAAAACTGTTTTTT
.	few	TRBJ2-3	TRBV7-2	CASSPRPLSTDTQYF	TGTGCCAGCAGCCCCCGCCCTCTAAGCACAGATACGCAGTATTTT